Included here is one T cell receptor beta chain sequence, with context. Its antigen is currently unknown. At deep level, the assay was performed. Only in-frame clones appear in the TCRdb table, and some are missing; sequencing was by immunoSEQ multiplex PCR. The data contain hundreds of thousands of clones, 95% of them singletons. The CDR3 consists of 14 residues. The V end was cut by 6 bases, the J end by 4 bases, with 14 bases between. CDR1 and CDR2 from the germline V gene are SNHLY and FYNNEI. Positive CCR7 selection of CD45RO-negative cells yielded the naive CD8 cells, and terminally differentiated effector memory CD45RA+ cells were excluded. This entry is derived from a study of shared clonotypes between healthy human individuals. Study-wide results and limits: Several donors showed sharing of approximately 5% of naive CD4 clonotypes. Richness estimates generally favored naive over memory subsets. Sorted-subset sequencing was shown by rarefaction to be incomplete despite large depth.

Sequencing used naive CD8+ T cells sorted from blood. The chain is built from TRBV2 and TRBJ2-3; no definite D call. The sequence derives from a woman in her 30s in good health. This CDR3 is CASSENWGSDTQYF. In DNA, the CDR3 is TGTGCCAGCAGCGAGAACTGGGGTTCAGATACGCAGTATTTT. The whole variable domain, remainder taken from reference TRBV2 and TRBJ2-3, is EPEVTQTPSHQVTQMGQEVILRCVPISNHLYFYWYRQILGQKVEFLVSFYNNEISEKSEIFDDQFSVERPDGSNFTLKIRSTKLEDSAMYFCASSENWGSDTQYFGPGTRLTVL.